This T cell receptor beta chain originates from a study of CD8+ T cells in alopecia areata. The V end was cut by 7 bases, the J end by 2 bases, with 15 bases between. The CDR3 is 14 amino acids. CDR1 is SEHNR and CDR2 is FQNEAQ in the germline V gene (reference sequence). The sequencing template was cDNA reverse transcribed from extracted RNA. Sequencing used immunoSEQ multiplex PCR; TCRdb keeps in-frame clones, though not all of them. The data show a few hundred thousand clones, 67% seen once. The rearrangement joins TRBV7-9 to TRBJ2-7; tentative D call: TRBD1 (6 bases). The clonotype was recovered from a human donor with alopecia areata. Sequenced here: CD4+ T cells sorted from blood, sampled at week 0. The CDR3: CASTPPGQTYEQYF. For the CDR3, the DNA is TGTGCCAGCACCCCTCCCGGACAGACCTACGAGCAGTACTTC. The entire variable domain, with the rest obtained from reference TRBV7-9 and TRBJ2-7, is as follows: DTGVSQNPRHKITKRGQNVTFRCDPISEHNRLYWYRQTLGQGPEFLTYFQNEAQLEKSRLLSDRFSAERPKGSFSTLEIQRTEQGDSAMYLCASTPPGQTYEQYFGPGTRLTVT.